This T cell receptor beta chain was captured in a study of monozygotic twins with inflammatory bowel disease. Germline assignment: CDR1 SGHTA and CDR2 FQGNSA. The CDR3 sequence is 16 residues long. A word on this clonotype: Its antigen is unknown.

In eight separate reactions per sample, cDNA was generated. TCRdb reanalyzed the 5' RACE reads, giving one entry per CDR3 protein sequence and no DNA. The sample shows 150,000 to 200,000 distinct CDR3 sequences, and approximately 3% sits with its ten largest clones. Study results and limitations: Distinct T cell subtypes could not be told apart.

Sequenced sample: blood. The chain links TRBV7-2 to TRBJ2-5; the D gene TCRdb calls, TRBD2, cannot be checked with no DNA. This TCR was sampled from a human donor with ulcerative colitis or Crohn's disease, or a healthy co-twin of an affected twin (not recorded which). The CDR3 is CASSLASGSWGETQYF. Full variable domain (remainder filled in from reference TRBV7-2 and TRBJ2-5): GAGVSQSPSNKVTEKGKDVELRCDPISGHTALYWYRQSLGQGLEFLIYFQGNSAPDKSGLPSDRFSAERTGGSVSTLTIQRTQQEDSAVYLCASSLASGSWGETQYFGPGTRLLVL.